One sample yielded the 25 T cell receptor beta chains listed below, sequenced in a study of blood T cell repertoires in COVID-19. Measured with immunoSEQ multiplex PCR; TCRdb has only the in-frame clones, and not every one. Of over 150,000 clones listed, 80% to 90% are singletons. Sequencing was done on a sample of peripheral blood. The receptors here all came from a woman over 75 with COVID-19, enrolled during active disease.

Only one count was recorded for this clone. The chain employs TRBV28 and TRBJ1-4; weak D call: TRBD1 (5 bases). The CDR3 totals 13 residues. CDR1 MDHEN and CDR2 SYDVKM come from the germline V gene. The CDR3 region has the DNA TGTGCTACGGGGGAGGGCGGTAATGAAAAACTGTTTTTT. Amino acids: CATGEGGNEKLFF. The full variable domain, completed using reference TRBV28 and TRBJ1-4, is DVKVTQSSRYLVKRTGEKVFLECVQDMDHENMFWYRQDPGLGLRLIYFSYDVKMKEKGDIPEGYSVSREKKERFSLILESASTNQTSMYLCATGEGGNEKLFFGSGTQLSVL.

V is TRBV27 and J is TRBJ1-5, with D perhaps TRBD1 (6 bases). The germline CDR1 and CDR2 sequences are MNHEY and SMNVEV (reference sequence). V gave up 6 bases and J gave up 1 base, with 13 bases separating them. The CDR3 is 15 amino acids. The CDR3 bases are TGTGCCAGCAGCCTAGGGGGATACAGCAATCAGCCCCAGCATTTT. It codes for CASSLGGYSNQPQHF.

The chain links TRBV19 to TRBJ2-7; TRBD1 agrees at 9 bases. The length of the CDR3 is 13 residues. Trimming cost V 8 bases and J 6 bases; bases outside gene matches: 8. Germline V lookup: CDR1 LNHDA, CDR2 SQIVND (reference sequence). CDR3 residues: CASSTGGFTEQYF. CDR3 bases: TGTGCCAGTTCGACAGGGGGATTTACCGAGCAGTACTTC.

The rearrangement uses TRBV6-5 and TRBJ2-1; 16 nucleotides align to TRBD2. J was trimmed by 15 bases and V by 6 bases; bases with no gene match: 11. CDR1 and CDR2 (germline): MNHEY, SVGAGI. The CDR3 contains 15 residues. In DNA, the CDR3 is TGTGCCAGCAGGGCCCTGGGACTAGCGGGAGGGCCCCTGTTCTTC. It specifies CASRALGLAGGPLFF.

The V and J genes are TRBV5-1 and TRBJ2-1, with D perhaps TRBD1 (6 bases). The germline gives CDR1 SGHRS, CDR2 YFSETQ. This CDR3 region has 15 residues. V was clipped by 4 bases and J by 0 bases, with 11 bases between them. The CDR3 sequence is CASSHDRRSYNEQFF. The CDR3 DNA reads TGCGCCAGCAGCCACGACAGGCGCTCCTACAATGAGCAGTTCTTC.

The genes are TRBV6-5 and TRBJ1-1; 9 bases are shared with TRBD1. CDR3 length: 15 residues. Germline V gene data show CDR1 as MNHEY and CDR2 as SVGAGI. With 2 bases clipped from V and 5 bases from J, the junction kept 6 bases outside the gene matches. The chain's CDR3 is CASSYTGQGGTEAFF. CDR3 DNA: TGTGCCAGCAGTTACACGGGACAGGGAGGAACTGAAGCTTTCTTT.

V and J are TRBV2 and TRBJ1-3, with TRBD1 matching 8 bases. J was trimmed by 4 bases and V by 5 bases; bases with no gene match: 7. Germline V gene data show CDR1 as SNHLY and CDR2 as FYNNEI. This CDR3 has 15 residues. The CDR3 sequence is CASSSQGARGNTIYF. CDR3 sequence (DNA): TGTGCCAGCAGTTCTCAGGGGGCGCGAGGAAACACCATATATTTT.

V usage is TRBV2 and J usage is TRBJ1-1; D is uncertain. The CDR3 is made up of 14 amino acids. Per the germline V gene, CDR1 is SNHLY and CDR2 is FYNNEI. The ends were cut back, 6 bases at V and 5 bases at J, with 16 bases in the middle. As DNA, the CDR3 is TGTGCCAGCAGCCCCCTCTTGGAGGGAACTGAAGCTTTCTTT. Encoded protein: CASSPLLEGTEAFF.

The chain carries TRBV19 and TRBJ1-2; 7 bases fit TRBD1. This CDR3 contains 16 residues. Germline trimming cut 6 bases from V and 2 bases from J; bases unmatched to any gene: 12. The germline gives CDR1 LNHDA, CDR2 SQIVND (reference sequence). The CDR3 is CASRPRGQALNYGYTF. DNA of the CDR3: TGTGCCAGTAGACCGCGTGGACAGGCCCTAAACTATGGCTACACCTTC.

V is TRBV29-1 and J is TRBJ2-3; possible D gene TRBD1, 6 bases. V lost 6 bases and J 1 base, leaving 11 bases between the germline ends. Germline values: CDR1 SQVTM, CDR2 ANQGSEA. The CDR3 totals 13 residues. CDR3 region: CSVCPGGTDTQYF. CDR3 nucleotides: TGCAGCGTATGTCCAGGGGGCACAGATACGCAGTATTTT.

In DNA form, the CDR3 reads TGTGCCAGCAGCGAGGGGACAGGTACTGAAGCTTTCTTT. Protein product: CASSEGTGTEAFF. The V gene is TRBV9, the J gene TRBJ1-1; TRBD1 matches at 8 bases. J lost 5 bases, V lost 3 bases, and 3 bases had no gene match. The CDR3 length is 13 residues. Germline V gene data show CDR1 as SGDLS and CDR2 as YYNGEE.

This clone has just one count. For the CDR3, the DNA is TGTGCCAGCAGTCACGGGGCGGGGCTAGGGGAGCAGTACTTC. It is translated as CASSHGAGLGEQYF. The V call is TRBV6-6, the J call TRBJ2-7; D possibly corresponds to TRBD2 (6 bases). CDR3 size: 14 residues. The ends were cut back, 5 bases at V and 7 bases at J, with 18 bases in the middle. Germline loops: CDR1 MNHNY, CDR2 SVGAGI (reference sequence).

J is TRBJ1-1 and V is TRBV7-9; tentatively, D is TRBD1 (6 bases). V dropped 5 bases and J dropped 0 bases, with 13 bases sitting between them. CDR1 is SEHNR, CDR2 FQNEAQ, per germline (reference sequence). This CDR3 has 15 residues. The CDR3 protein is CASSPYTGMNTEAFF. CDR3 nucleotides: TGTGCCAGCAGCCCCTATACAGGGATGAACACTGAAGCTTTCTTT.

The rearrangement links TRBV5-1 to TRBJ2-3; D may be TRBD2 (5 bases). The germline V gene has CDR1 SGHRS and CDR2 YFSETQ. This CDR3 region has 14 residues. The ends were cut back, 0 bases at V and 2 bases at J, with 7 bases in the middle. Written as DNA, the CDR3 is TGCGCCAGCAGCTTGGGACTACTCACAGATACGCAGTATTTT. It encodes CASSLGLLTDTQYF.

The CDR3 region has the DNA TGTGCCAGCTCACCAGTTGCAGGGGAGAATTTCCCCTACAATGAGCAGTTCTTC. Translation: CASSPVAGENFPYNEQFF. This chain connects TRBV18 to TRBJ2-1; maybe TRBD1 (6 bases). V was cut by 2 bases and J by 2 bases, with 19 bases left in between. The germline V gene encodes CDR1 KGHSH and CDR2 LQKENI. The CDR3 has 18 amino acids. Looking up the rest from reference TRBV18 and TRBJ2-1 gives the full variable domain: NAGVMQNPRHLVRRRGQEARLRCSPMKGHSHVYWYRQLPEEGLKFMVYLQKENIIDESGMPKERFSAEFPKEGPSILRIQQVVRGDSAAYFCASSPVAGENFPYNEQFFGPGTRLTVL.

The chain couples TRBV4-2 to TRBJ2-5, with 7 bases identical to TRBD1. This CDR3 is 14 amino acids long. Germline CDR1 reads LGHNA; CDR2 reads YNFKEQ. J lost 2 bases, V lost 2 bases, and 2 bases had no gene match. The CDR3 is CASSQKGQQETQYF. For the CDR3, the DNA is TGTGCCAGCAGCCAAAAGGGACAGCAAGAGACCCAGTACTTC.

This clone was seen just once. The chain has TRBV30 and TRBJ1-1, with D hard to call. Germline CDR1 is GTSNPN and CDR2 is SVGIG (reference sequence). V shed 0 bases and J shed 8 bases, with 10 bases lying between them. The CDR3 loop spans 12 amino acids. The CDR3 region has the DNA TGTGCCTGGAGTGTACGACACCCAGAAGCTTTCTTT. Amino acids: CAWSVRHPEAFF.

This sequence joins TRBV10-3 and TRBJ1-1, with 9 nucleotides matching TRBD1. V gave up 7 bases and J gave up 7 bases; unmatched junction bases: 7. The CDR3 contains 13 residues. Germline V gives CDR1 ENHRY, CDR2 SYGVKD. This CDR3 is CAINRDRANEAFF. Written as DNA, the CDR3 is TGTGCCATCAACCGGGACAGGGCAAATGAAGCTTTCTTT.

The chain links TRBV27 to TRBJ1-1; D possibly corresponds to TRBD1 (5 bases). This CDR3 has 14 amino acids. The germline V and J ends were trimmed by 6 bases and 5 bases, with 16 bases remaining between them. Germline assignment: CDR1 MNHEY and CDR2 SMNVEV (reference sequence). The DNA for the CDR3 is TGTGCCAGCAGAATTGGGGGGAGTCCTACTGAAGCTTTCTTT. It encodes CASRIGGSPTEAFF.

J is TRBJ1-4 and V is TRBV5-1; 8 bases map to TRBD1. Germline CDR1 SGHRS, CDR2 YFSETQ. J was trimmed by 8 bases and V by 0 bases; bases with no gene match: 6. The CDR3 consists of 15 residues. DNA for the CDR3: TGCGCCAGCAGCTTGGGGTGGACAGGGAACGAAAAACTGTTTTTT. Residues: CASSLGWTGNEKLFF.

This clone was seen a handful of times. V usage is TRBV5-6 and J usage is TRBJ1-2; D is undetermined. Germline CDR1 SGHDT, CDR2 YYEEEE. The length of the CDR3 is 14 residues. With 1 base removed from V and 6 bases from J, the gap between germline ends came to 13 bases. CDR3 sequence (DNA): TGTGCCAGCAGCTTGATTTCGGGGAGTGATGGCTACACCTTC. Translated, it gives CASSLISGSDGYTF.

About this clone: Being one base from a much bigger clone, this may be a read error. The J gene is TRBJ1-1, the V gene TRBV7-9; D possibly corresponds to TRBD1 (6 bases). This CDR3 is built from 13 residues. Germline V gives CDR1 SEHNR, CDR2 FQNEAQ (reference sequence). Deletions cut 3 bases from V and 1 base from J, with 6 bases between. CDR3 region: CASSLGQNTEAFF. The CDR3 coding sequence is TGTGCCAGCAGCTTGGGACAGAACACTGAAGCTTTCTTT.

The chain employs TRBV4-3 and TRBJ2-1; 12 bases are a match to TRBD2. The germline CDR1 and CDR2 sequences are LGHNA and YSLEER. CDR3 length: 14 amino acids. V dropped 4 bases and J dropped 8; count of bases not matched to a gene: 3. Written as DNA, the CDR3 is TGCGCCAGCAGCCGACTAGCGGGGGTGGATGAGCAGTTCTTC. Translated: CASSRLAGVDEQFF.

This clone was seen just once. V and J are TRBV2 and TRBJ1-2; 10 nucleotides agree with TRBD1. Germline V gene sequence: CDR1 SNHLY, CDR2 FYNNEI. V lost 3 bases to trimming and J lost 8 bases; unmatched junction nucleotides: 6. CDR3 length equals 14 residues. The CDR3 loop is CASSERQGAYGYTF. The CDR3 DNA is TGTGCCAGCAGTGAGCGACAGGGGGCGTACGGCTACACCTTC.

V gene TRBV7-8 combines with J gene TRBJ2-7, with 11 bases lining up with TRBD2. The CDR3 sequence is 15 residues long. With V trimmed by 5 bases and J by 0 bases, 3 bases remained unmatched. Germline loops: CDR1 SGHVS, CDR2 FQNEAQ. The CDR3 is CASSDGTSGSYEQYF. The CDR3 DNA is TGTGCCAGCAGCGACGGGACTAGCGGCTCCTACGAGCAGTACTTC.